What follows are 24 T cell receptor beta chains derived from one specimen sequenced in a study of blood T cell repertoires in COVID-19. Sequencing used immunoSEQ multiplex PCR; TCRdb keeps in-frame clones, though not all of them. The top ten hold around 11% of the sample, which has some 200,000 clones, 65% to 90% seen once. The specimen sequenced was PBMCs or T cells enriched from blood (not recorded which). The receptors were gathered from a man aged 35-49 years who had recovered from COVID-19.

This rearrangement joins TRBV7-2 to TRBJ1-2; D gene uncertain. Germline CDR1 reads SGHTA; CDR2 reads FQGNSA. V was pared by 2 bases and J by 4 bases, with 17 bases between. This CDR3 is 16 amino acids long. The CDR3 spells CASSLSLGSSTYGYTF. CDR3 coding DNA: TGTGCCAGCAGCTTAAGTCTGGGCAGTTCGACCTATGGCTACACCTTC.

This sequence joins TRBV7-9 and TRBJ1-3; D may be TRBD1 (5 bases). The CDR3 contains 16 residues. Looked up from germline, CDR1 is SEHNR and CDR2 is FQNEAQ (reference sequence). Trimming shortened V by 6 bases and J by 1 base, and 16 bases separated the two germline ends. CDR3 bases: TGTGCCAGCAGTCCAAGGGACTTAGCGTCTGGAAACACCATATATTTT. Amino acids: CASSPRDLASGNTIYF.

The CDR3 reads CASSYSYRNRDSGANVLTF. The DNA of the CDR3 is TGTGCCAGCAGTTACTCCTACCGAAACAGGGACTCTGGGGCCAACGTCCTGACTTTC. The rearrangement uses TRBV6-2 or TRBV6-3 and TRBJ2-6; the D gene is possibly TRBD1 (6 bases). The CDR3 is 19 residues long. V was pared by 0 bases and J by 0 bases, with 15 bases between. Germline V gene data show CDR1 as MNHEY and CDR2 as SVGEGT.

The chain links TRBV18 to TRBJ2-5; possibly TRBD2 for D (5 bases). The V end was cut by 4 bases, the J end by 5 bases, with 11 bases between. The CDR3 has 13 amino acids. The germline V gene encodes CDR1 KGHSH and CDR2 LQKENI. The CDR3 DNA follows: TGTGCCAGCTCACAAAGTCGCGGGGAGACCCAGTACTTC. Protein: CASSQSRGETQYF. Supplemented by reference TRBV18 and TRBJ2-5, the full variable domain reads NAGVMQNPRHLVRRRGQEARLRCSPMKGHSHVYWYRQLPEEGLKFMVYLQKENIIDESGMPKERFSAEFPKEGPSILRIQQVVRGDSAAYFCASSQSRGETQYFGPGTRLLVL.

This rearrangement joins TRBV9 to TRBJ2-2; 11 nucleotides align to TRBD2. The V gene end was trimmed by 0 bases and the J gene end by 5 bases; junction bases not matched to a gene: 6. The CDR3 totals 17 residues. Germline CDR1 SGDLS, CDR2 YYNGEE. The chain's CDR3 is CASSVGLAGSGTGELFF. The CDR3 DNA is TGTGCCAGCAGCGTAGGACTAGCGGGGTCTGGGACCGGGGAGCTGTTTTTT. Filled out from reference TRBV9 and TRBJ2-2, the complete variable domain reads DSGVTQTPKHLITATGQRVTLRCSPRSGDLSVYWYQQSLDQGLQFLIQYYNGEERAKGNILERFSAQQFPDLHSELNLSSLELGDSALYFCASSVGLAGSGTGELFFGEGSRLTVL.

This clone was observed a handful of times. J is TRBJ2-1 and V is TRBV9; weak D call: TRBD2 (6 bases). The CDR3 extends over 16 amino acids. V dropped 3 bases and J dropped 2 bases, with 15 bases sitting between them. Germline CDR1 and CDR2: SGDLS and YYNGEE. The CDR3 loop is CASSAGRTGAYNEQFF. The CDR3 bases are TGTGCCAGCAGCGCTGGCCGGACGGGGGCCTACAATGAGCAGTTCTTC.

This chain connects TRBV28 to TRBJ2-3; no clear D. This CDR3 spans 13 amino acids. CDR1 and CDR2 (germline): MDHEN, SYDVKM. V was trimmed by 5 bases and J by 2 bases, leaving 8 bases between them. Here the CDR3 reads CASSPLDTDTQYF. As DNA, the CDR3 is TGTGCCAGCAGTCCCCTAGACACAGATACGCAGTATTTT.

V usage is TRBV5-1 and J usage is TRBJ2-7, with 7 bases matching TRBD1. V lost 2 bases, J lost 8 bases, and 7 bases stayed unmatched. The CDR3 loop spans 13 amino acids. The V gene's germline CDR1 is SGHRS and CDR2 YFSETQ. CDR3 residues: CASSFPGQSKQYF. The CDR3 coding sequence is TGCGCCAGCAGCTTCCCGGGACAGAGTAAGCAGTACTTC.

V usage is TRBV14 and J usage is TRBJ1-1, with TRBD1 matching 7 bases. Germline assignment: CDR1 SGHDN and CDR2 FVKESK. The CDR3 covers 15 residues. The junction had 15 bases not matched to a gene; V was cut back by 4 bases and J by 10 bases. The CDR3 is CASSLEFRQGGGAFF. The CDR3 DNA sequence: TGTGCCAGCAGCCTCGAATTCCGACAGGGAGGTGGAGCTTTCTTT.

The chain links TRBV5-1 to TRBJ2-3, with TRBD1 matching 7 bases. The CDR3 sequence is 15 residues long. The J segment lost 2 bases and the V segment lost 3 bases, leaving 6 bases of the junction unmatched. Germline V gene lookup returns CDR1 SGHRS and CDR2 YFSETQ. In DNA form, the CDR3 reads TGCGCCAGCAGCTCCCGGGACAGAGACACAGATACGCAGTATTTT. It translates to CASSSRDRDTDTQYF.

The V call is TRBV11-2, the J call TRBJ1-2; D call uncertain. V lost 0 bases, J lost 7 bases, and 6 bases lay in between. Per germline, CDR1 SGHAT and CDR2 FQNNGV. The length of the CDR3 is 12 residues. CDR3 sequence: CASSLDPLGYTF. CDR3 bases: TGTGCCAGCAGCTTAGACCCTCTTGGCTACACCTTC. Filled out from reference TRBV11-2 and TRBJ1-2, the complete variable domain reads EAGVAQSPRYKIIEKRQSVAFWCNPISGHATLYWYQQILGQGPKLLIQFQNNGVVDDSQLPKDRFSAERLKGVDSTLKIQPAKLEDSAVYLCASSLDPLGYTFGSGTRLTVV.

The J gene is TRBJ2-1, the V gene TRBV10-2, with 15 bases lining up with TRBD2. The germline V gene has CDR1 WSHSY and CDR2 SAAADI. Germline trimming cut 4 bases from V and 7 bases from J; bases unmatched to any gene: 2. This CDR3 spans 15 amino acids. The CDR3 sequence: CASSVGLAGGNEQFF. CDR3 nucleotide sequence: TGCGCCAGCAGTGTGGGACTAGCGGGAGGAAATGAGCAGTTCTTC.

V usage is TRBV15 and J usage is TRBJ2-5; TRBD1 is a possible D gene (6 bases). V lost 3 bases and J 2 bases, leaving 7 bases between the germline ends. Germline V gene lookup returns CDR1 LNHNV and CDR2 YYDKDF (reference sequence). The CDR3 has 13 residues. DNA for the CDR3: TGTGCCACCAGCAGGGACAGACAAGAGACCCAGTACTTC. Translated, it gives CATSRDRQETQYF.

J is TRBJ2-3 and V is TRBV19, with TRBD2 as a possible D gene (5 bases). The CDR3 is 14 residues long. Trimming removed 6 bases at V and 4 bases at J, with 14 bases between. Germline V gives CDR1 LNHDA, CDR2 SQIVND (reference sequence). The CDR3 here is CASRPRGAADTQYF. The CDR3 nucleotides are TGTGCCAGTAGGCCCCGGGGAGCGGCAGATACGCAGTATTTT.

The gene calls are TRBV28 and TRBJ2-4; a possible D gene is TRBD2 (6 bases). The CDR3 loop spans 13 amino acids. The V end lost 2 bases, the J end lost 8 bases, and 10 bases lay between the germline ends. CDR1 and CDR2 (germline): MDHEN, SYDVKM. CDR3 amino acids: CASSLAGEDIQYF. DNA of the CDR3: TGTGCCAGCAGTTTAGCCGGGGAGGACATTCAGTACTTC.

The chain couples TRBV18 to TRBJ2-7, with TRBD2 identical over 9 bases. The CDR3 loop spans 13 amino acids. With V trimmed by 6 bases and J by 0 bases, 0 bases remained unmatched. Germline V gene lookup returns CDR1 KGHSH and CDR2 LQKENI. CDR3 sequence (DNA): TGTGCCAGCTCTAGCGGGAGCTCCTACGAGCAGTACGTC. Encoded protein: CASSSGSSYEQYV.

V gene TRBV7-9 combines with J gene TRBJ2-5; possibly TRBD2 for D (6 bases). CDR1 and CDR2 from the germline V gene are SEHNR and FQNEAQ (reference sequence). The CDR3 is 13 amino acids. Deletions cut 5 bases from V and 10 bases from J, with 17 bases between. The CDR3 here is CASSRGDSEVQYF. Here the CDR3 DNA reads TGTGCCAGCAGCAGAGGGGACTCCGAAGTCCAGTACTTC.

The chain uses TRBV6-5 and TRBJ1-1; 10 positions match TRBD1. The V gene end was trimmed by 5 bases and the J gene end by 4 bases; junction bases not matched to a gene: 7. Per germline, CDR1 MNHEY and CDR2 SVGAGI. The CDR3 contains 15 residues. CDR3 region: CASSTQGQGFTEAFF. CDR3 in DNA: TGTGCCAGCAGTACTCAGGGACAGGGGTTCACTGAAGCTTTCTTT.

This sequence joins TRBV5-6 and TRBJ2-6, with D perhaps matching TRBD1 (5 bases). The CDR3 consists of 13 residues. Looked up from germline, CDR1 is SGHDT and CDR2 is YYEEEE. The V end lost 5 bases, the J end lost 2 bases, and 5 bases lay between the germline ends. The CDR3 reads CASRDTGANVLTF. The DNA for the CDR3 is TGTGCCAGCAGGGACACTGGGGCCAACGTCCTGACTTTC.

The chain uses TRBV19 and TRBJ1-4; the D is unclear. Germline V CDR1 and CDR2: LNHDA, SQIVND (reference sequence). This CDR3 contains 15 residues. The V gene lost 3 bases and the J gene lost 8 bases, with 16 bases spanning the gap. The DNA of the CDR3 is TGTGCCAGTAGTATGATTGGGCAGTATCAAGAAAAACTGTTTTTT. It codes for CASSMIGQYQEKLFF.

This clone was found once. The chain links TRBV19 to TRBJ2-7, with D possibly matching TRBD2 (5 bases). Germline assignment: CDR1 LNHDA and CDR2 SQIVND (reference sequence). The CDR3 sequence is 14 residues long. Trimming took 3 bases from V and 4 from J, leaving 13 bases between them. The CDR3 protein is CASSIWGASYEQYF. The CDR3 region has the DNA TGTGCCAGTAGTATTTGGGGAGCATCTTACGAGCAGTACTTC.

J is TRBJ2-2 and V is TRBV2, with TRBD2 identical over 8 bases. After removal of 4 bases from V and 15 bases from J, the junction contained 7 bases not matched to a gene. The CDR3 is 12 amino acids. From germline, CDR1 is SNHLY and CDR2 FYNNEI. DNA of the CDR3: TGTGCCAGCAGTGGGACTAGCCGGTGGATGTTTTTT. Protein sequence: CASSGTSRWMFF.

This chain links TRBV29-1 with TRBJ1-1; D gene unclear. The V gene's germline CDR1 is SQVTM and CDR2 ANQGSEA. The length of the CDR3 is 15 residues. Trimming cost V 4 bases and J 2 bases, with 17 bases left between them. The CDR3: CSVVDPFGVNTEAFF. For the CDR3, the DNA is TGCAGCGTTGTGGATCCGTTCGGGGTTAACACTGAAGCTTTCTTT. Variable domain in full (rest from reference TRBV29-1 and TRBJ1-1): SAVISQKPSRDICQRGTSLTIQCQVDSQVTMMFWYRQQPGQSLTLIATANQGSEATYESGFVIDKFPISRPNLTFSTLTVSNMSPEDSSIYLCSVVDPFGVNTEAFFGQGTRLTVV.

The V gene is TRBV11-2, the J gene TRBJ2-1; 9 bases are shared with TRBD1. V lost 6 bases to trimming and J lost 7 bases; unmatched junction nucleotides: 7. The germline V gene has CDR1 SGHAT and CDR2 FQNNGV. This CDR3 comprises 14 residues. In DNA, the CDR3 is TGTGCCAGCAGGCCAACACAGGGGGCTAATGAGCAGTTCTTC. This codes for CASRPTQGANEQFF.